This T cell receptor beta chain was documented in a study of vaccination and CD4 T cells after COVID-19. As for this clonotype: Its cognate antigen is unknown.

The V end was cut by 5 bases, the J end by 9 bases, with 18 bases between. CDR1 and CDR2 (germline): MNHEY, SVGEGT. This CDR3 comprises 14 residues. CD4+ T cells that had been cultured provided DNA sequenced with the Oncomine TCR Beta short-read assay. In TCRdb, the PCR reads were re-called with MiXCR into one record per CDR3 protein. The repertoire includes under 25,000 distinct CDR3 sequences, roughly two thirds of them detected once, and under 10% sits in the top ten. Treatment: approximately nine-day PBMC culture with coronavirus spike peptide pools or control peptides (ViraFEST assay). Using peptide pools, antigen-specific T cells were expanded in ViraFEST before TCRs were sequenced. Study conclusions and caveats: Rising from about 20 to 38, the median of SARS-CoV-2-reactive clonotypes did not change significantly.

Material: CD4+ T cells from blood, cultured in vitro. V and J are TRBV6-2 or TRBV6-3 and TRBJ2-3; D is possibly TRBD1 (7 bases). The TCR originated in a human donor who had recovered from COVID-19. Here the CDR3 DNA reads TGTGCCAGCAGTGACCGACAGGGCCGGGAGACGCAGTATTTT. It translates to CASSDRQGRETQYF.